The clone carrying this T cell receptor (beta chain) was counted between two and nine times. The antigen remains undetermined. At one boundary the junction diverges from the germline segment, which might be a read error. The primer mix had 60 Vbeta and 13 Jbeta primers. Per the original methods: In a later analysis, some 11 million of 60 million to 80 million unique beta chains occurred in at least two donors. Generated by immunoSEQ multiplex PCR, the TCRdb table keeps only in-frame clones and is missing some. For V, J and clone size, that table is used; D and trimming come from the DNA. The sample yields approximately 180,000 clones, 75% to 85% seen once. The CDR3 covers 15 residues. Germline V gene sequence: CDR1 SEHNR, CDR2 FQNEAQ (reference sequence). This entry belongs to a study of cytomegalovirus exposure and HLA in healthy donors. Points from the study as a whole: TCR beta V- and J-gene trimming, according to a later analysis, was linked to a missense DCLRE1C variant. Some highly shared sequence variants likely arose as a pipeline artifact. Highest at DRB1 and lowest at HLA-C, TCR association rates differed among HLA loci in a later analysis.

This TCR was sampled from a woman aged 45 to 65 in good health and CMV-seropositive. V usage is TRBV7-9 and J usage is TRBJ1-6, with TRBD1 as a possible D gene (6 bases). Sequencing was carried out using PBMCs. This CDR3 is CSSSPQGQNNSPLHF. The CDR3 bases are TGTTCCAGCAGCCCGCAAGGACAGAATAATTCACCCCTCCACTTT.